A single sample is the source of the 2 T cell receptor beta chains below, sequenced in a study of immune cell composition in non-small cell lung cancer. The data were produced by immunoSEQ multiplex PCR, yet TCRdb's version contains in-frame clones alone and is incomplete. This sample has about 1,700 clones; more than 75% occur once, and the top ten carry roughly 11%. Sequences were obtained from lung tumor tissue. These receptors were taken from a human donor with non-small cell lung cancer.

J is TRBJ2-3 and V is TRBV2, with 7 bases matching TRBD2. This CDR3 is built from 14 residues. CDR1 and CDR2 from the germline V gene are SNHLY and FYNNEI. The V and J ends lost 7 bases and 3 bases, in that order; junction bases with no gene match: 7. CDR3 region: CASNGLVVTDTQYF. CDR3 nucleotides: TGTGCCAGCAATGGACTAGTCGTAACAGATACGCAGTATTTT. The full variable domain, completed using reference TRBV2 and TRBJ2-3, is EPEVTQTPSHQVTQMGQEVILRCVPISNHLYFYWYRQILGQKVEFLVSFYNNEISEKSEIFDDQFSVERPDGSNFTLKIRSTKLEDSAMYFCASNGLVVTDTQYFGPGTRLTVL.

The CDR3 here is CASSRDRDEQYF. CDR3 nucleotide sequence: TGCGCCAGCAGCCGGGACAGGGACGAGCAGTACTTC. V and J are TRBV5-1 and TRBJ2-7, with 9 nucleotides matching TRBD1. Trimming removed 4 bases from V and 5 bases from J; junction bases left unmatched: 1. This CDR3 has 12 amino acids. Germline CDR1 is SGHRS and CDR2 is YFSETQ.